The 27 T cell receptor beta chains reported below all come from one sample, sequenced in a study of T-cell reconstitution after alpha-beta-depleted transplantation in children. Unique molecular identifiers were incorporated during preparation of the TCRbeta library. MiXCR, applied by TCRdb to the PCR reads, yields one record per CDR3 protein. The table shows fewer than 350,000 distinct CDR3 sequences, with roughly a tenth occurring only once. The specimen comprised PBMCs, sampled before TCRalphabeta/CD19-depleted stem cell transplant. The receptors originated from a boy less than two years old with acute myeloid leukemia, due to receive a stem cell transplant.

Comments on this clonotype: Just one base apart from a much larger clone, this may be a read error. V usage is TRBV7-2 and J usage is TRBJ2-7; the match to TRBD1 covers 7 bases. This CDR3 comprises 13 residues. From germline, CDR1 is SGHTA and CDR2 FQGNSA. The CDR3 protein is CACSAETGREQYF. DNA of the CDR3: TGTGCCTGCAGCGCAGAGACAGGGCGCGAGCAGTACTTC.

The CDR3 bases are TGCAGTGCTAGGACTAGGAACACAGATACGCAGTATTTT. This encodes CSARTRNTDTQYF. The V call is TRBV20-1, the J call TRBJ2-3; TRBD2 might be the D (6 bases). The ends were cut back, 3 bases at V and 2 bases at J, with 9 bases in the middle. Germline V gene lookup returns CDR1 DFQATT and CDR2 SNEGSKA (reference sequence). The CDR3 sequence is 13 residues long.

This sequence joins TRBV5-1 and TRBJ2-7, with D perhaps matching TRBD1 (6 bases). V was trimmed by 0 bases and J by 5 bases, leaving 12 bases between them. This CDR3 is built from 14 residues. Germline CDR1 reads SGHRS; CDR2 reads YFSETQ. CDR3 sequence: CASSLGQGHDEQYF. The CDR3 DNA sequence: TGCGCCAGCAGCTTGGGGCAGGGGCACGACGAGCAGTACTTC. The variable domain in full, with the rest retrieved from reference TRBV5-1 and TRBJ2-7, is KAGVTQTPRYLIKTRGQQVTLSCSPISGHRSVSWYQQTPGQGLQFLFEYFSETQRNKGNFPGRFSGRQFSNSRSEMNVSTLELGDSALYLCASSLGQGHDEQYFGPGTRLTVT.

Notes on this clonotype: This may be a read error: a much more frequent sequence differs by one nucleotide. This chain connects TRBV27 to TRBJ2-7; 14 positions match TRBD2. V lost 5 bases to trimming and J lost 10 bases; unmatched junction nucleotides: 13. The CDR3 totals 16 residues. Germline lookup yields CDR1 MNHEY and CDR2 SMNVEV (reference sequence). The CDR3 here is CASSPPRLAGGWDQYF. The DNA for the CDR3 is TGTGCCAGCAGTCCCCCCCGACTAGCGGGAGGGTGGGACCAGTACTTC.

The sample holds many counts of this clonotype. V and J are TRBV28 and TRBJ2-7, with 9 bases lining up with TRBD1. V dropped 10 bases and J dropped 5; count of bases not matched to a gene: 9. CDR1 MDHEN and CDR2 SYDVKM come from the germline V gene. CDR3 length: 13 residues. This chain's CDR3 is CAIPGQGSHEQYF. CDR3 bases: TGTGCCATCCCGGGACAGGGTTCTCACGAGCAGTACTTC.

The table lists this clonotype with many counts. The V call is TRBV29-1, the J call TRBJ2-1, with 9 bases lining up with TRBD2. The CDR3 runs to 15 residues. The ends lost 4 bases at V and 5 bases at J; junction bases unmatched: 9. Germline CDR1 and CDR2: SQVTM and ANQGSEA. The CDR3 DNA sequence: TGCAGCGTTGCGGTAGCGGGAGCGATAAACAATGAGCAGTTCTTC. Translated, it gives CSVAVAGAINNEQFF.

This clonotype showed up many times. The chain employs TRBV5-1 and TRBJ2-3; D is unresolved. V lost 1 base and J 0 bases, leaving 6 bases between the germline ends. This CDR3 contains 14 residues. Germline V gene lookup returns CDR1 SGHRS and CDR2 YFSETQ. CDR3 protein: CASSLRSSTDTQYF. In DNA, the CDR3 is TGCGCCAGCAGCTTGAGGTCTAGCACAGATACGCAGTATTTT.

This clonotype has only a few counts. The chain uses TRBV4-2 and TRBJ2-7; 10 bases are shared with TRBD1. Germline lookup yields CDR1 LGHNA and CDR2 YNFKEQ. CDR3 length: 18 residues. The V gene end was trimmed by 0 bases and the J gene end by 3 bases; junction bases not matched to a gene: 11. CDR3 sequence (DNA): TGTGCCAGCAGCCAAGAAGGGGTAGTGGGGACAGGGGTCTACGAGCAGTACTTC. It yields the protein CASSQEGVVGTGVYEQYF.

On this clonotype itself: A read error may be the cause here, since a much bigger clone is one base away. The chain uses TRBV7-2 and TRBJ2-7, with 7 bases aligning to TRBD1. From germline, CDR1 is SGHTA and CDR2 FQGNSA. The V gene end was trimmed by 4 bases and the J gene end by 5 bases; junction bases not matched to a gene: 2. The CDR3 runs 12 residues. CDR3 sequence: CASSWTGNEQYF. CDR3 coding DNA: TGTGCCAGCAGCTGGACAGGCAACGAGCAGTACTTC.

This clonotype was seen repeatedly, ten times or more. CDR3 sequence: CASSSQQNWANVLTF. CDR3 nucleotides: TGTGCCAGCAGCTCTCAACAAAACTGGGCCAACGTCCTGACTTTC. This rearrangement joins TRBV7-2 to TRBJ2-6; unclear D gene. Trimming shortened V by 4 bases and J by 5 bases, and 12 bases separated the two germline ends. The CDR3 is made up of 15 amino acids. Germline V lookup: CDR1 SGHTA, CDR2 FQGNSA.

This clonotype was observed at least ten times. V and J are TRBV4-2 and TRBJ2-3, with D uncertain. The CDR3 totals 17 residues. Germline loops: CDR1 LGHNA, CDR2 YNFKEQ. Trimming left V 0 bases short and J 0 bases short, with 13 bases between. The CDR3, as DNA: TGTGCCAGCAGCCAAGACTACTTGACCTTTAGCACAGATACGCAGTATTTT. Residues: CASSQDYLTFSTDTQYF.

This clonotype was seen at least ten times. The chain employs TRBV5-1 and TRBJ2-5; weak D call: TRBD2 (5 bases). Trimming left V 2 bases short and J 0 bases short, with 8 bases between. This CDR3 contains 14 residues. The germline V gene encodes CDR1 SGHRS and CDR2 YFSETQ. CDR3 nucleotides: TGCGCCAGCAGCTTCCGCGGGTACCAAGAGACCCAGTACTTC. Translated: CASSFRGYQETQYF.

The table lists this clonotype with many counts. V usage is TRBV18 and J usage is TRBJ1-1, with D tentatively TRBD1 (6 bases). The V and J ends lost 3 bases and 0 bases respectively, with 20 bases between them. CDR3 length equals 18 residues. The germline gives CDR1 KGHSH, CDR2 LQKENI. This chain's CDR3 is CASSPLTGRGVMNTEAFF. The CDR3 DNA follows: TGTGCCAGCTCACCCCTCACTGGCAGGGGTGTCATGAACACTGAAGCTTTCTTT.

The chain employs TRBV7-9 and TRBJ2-3; D is undetermined. CDR1 is SEHNR, CDR2 FQNEAQ, per germline (reference sequence). This CDR3 has 14 amino acids. Trimming removed 5 bases from V and 4 bases from J, with 13 bases in between. The CDR3 sequence is CASSPQLRADTQYF. The CDR3 nucleotides are TGTGCCAGCAGCCCGCAACTTAGGGCAGATACGCAGTATTTT.

This clonotype was detected only a few times. The chain recombines TRBV18 with TRBJ2-3; D perhaps matches TRBD2 (5 bases). The CDR3 has 16 amino acids. Germline V gene data show CDR1 as KGHSH and CDR2 as LQKENI. V lost 1 base and J 2 bases, leaving 13 bases between the germline ends. The CDR3 loop reads CASSPQVGIHTDTQYF. The CDR3 DNA reads as TGTGCCAGCTCACCACAGGTCGGGATTCACACAGATACGCAGTATTTT.

This clonotype was counted many times. The CDR3 DNA reads as TGTGCCAGCAGTCGAACACAGGGGGCGGCAAGTCAGCCCCAGCATTTT. This codes for CASSRTQGAASQPQHF. This rearrangement joins TRBV5-8 to TRBJ1-5, with 9 bases aligning to TRBD1. J lost 6 bases, V lost 5 bases, and 12 bases had no gene match. The CDR3 is made up of 16 amino acids. Germline CDR1 SGHTS, CDR2 YDEGEE.

The V call is TRBV13, the J call TRBJ2-7, with D unresolved. Per the germline V gene, CDR1 is PRHDT and CDR2 is FYEKMQ (reference sequence). The CDR3 totals 16 residues. The V gene lost 2 bases and the J gene lost 5 bases, with 19 bases spanning the gap. Here the CDR3 reads CASSLRTGLSRNEQYF. The CDR3 DNA follows: TGTGCCAGCAGCTTACGTACGGGCCTCTCGAGGAACGAGCAGTACTTC.

This clonotype was counted ten times or more. This chain joins TRBV28 and TRBJ2-7; D may be TRBD1 (6 bases). The CDR3 length is 15 residues. V was trimmed by 7 bases and J by 2 bases, leaving 18 bases between them. Germline V CDR1 and CDR2: MDHEN, SYDVKM. The CDR3 region is CASTHRDIHPYEQYF. CDR3 DNA: TGTGCCAGCACCCACCGGGACATCCATCCCTACGAGCAGTACTTC.

This clonotype has just a few counts. The rearrangement uses TRBV9 and TRBJ2-5, with 10 bases aligning to TRBD2. The germline CDR1 and CDR2 sequences are SGDLS and YYNGEE. CDR3 size: 14 residues. The junction had 5 bases not matched to a gene; V was cut back by 2 bases and J by 7 bases. In nucleotides, the CDR3 is TGTGCCAGCAGCGTTGCTAGCGGGGGAGGGACCCAGTACTTC. Translating it yields CASSVASGGGTQYF.

A note on this clonotype: A read error may be the cause here, since a much bigger clone is one base away. The rearrangement links TRBV9 to TRBJ1-5; D gene uncertain. This CDR3 has 14 amino acids. Germline-derived CDR1 and CDR2 are SGDLS and YYNGEE. V lost 4 bases, J lost 3 bases, and 11 bases lay in between. For the CDR3, the DNA is TGTGCCAGCAGCAACAGAGATATCAATCAGCCCCAGCATTTT. Its translation is CASSNRDINQPQHF. Together with reference TRBV9 and TRBJ1-5, the CDR3 gives the full variable domain: DSGVTQTPKHLITATGQRVTLRCSPRSGDLSVYWYQQSLDQGLQFLIQYYNGEERAKGNILERFSAQQFPDLHSELNLSSLELGDSALYFCASSNRDINQPQHFGDGTRLSIL.

There are many counts of this clonotype. The chain has TRBV7-8 and TRBJ2-5; TRBD1 agrees at 7 bases. Germline assignment: CDR1 SGHVS and CDR2 FQNEAQ. This CDR3 has 13 amino acids. Trimming removed 3 bases from V and 4 bases from J; junction bases left unmatched: 2. The CDR3 nucleotides read TGTGCCAGCAGCTTTTGGACAGGAGAGACCCAGTACTTC. Translation: CASSFWTGETQYF.

Many counts were recorded for this clonotype. V gene TRBV14 combines with J gene TRBJ2-3; the D gene is possibly TRBD1 (6 bases). The CDR3 is made up of 15 amino acids. V gave up 1 base and J gave up 2 bases, with 10 bases separating them. Germline values: CDR1 SGHDN, CDR2 FVKESK. The chain's CDR3 is CASSQGQASTDTQYF. The CDR3 nucleotides are TGTGCCAGCAGCCAAGGACAGGCGTCCACAGATACGCAGTATTTT. Together with reference TRBV14 and TRBJ2-3, the CDR3 gives the full variable domain: EAGVTQFPSHSVIEKGQTVTLRCDPISGHDNLYWYRRVMGKEIKFLLHFVKESKQDESGMPNNRFLAERTGGTYSTLKVQPAELEDSGVYFCASSQGQASTDTQYFGPGTRLTVL.

This clonotype was observed many times. The chain joins TRBV28 to TRBJ2-7, with D perhaps given as TRBD1 or TRBD2 (5 bases each). CDR1 and CDR2 from the germline V gene are MDHEN and SYDVKM. Trimming cost V 6 bases and J 7 bases, with 13 bases left between them. The CDR3 has 12 amino acids. CDR3 in amino acids: CASSRSEGEQYF. CDR3 nucleotide sequence: TGTGCCAGCAGCCGGTCCGAGGGGGAGCAGTACTTC.

This clonotype was seen only once. The junction departs from germline at one end; a sequencing error may be responsible. This chain joins TRBV27 and TRBJ2-7; 9 bases map to TRBD1. The germline gives CDR1 MNHEY, CDR2 SMNVEV (reference sequence). This CDR3 has 15 residues. The CDR3 loop is CAGSLYRGQSYEQYF. The CDR3 DNA reads TGTGCCGGCAGTTTATACAGGGGGCAATCCTACGAGCAGTACTTC.

This clonotype was counted at least ten times. The gene calls are TRBV20-1 and TRBJ2-1, with TRBD2 matching over 10 bases. Germline loops: CDR1 DFQATT, CDR2 SNEGSKA (reference sequence). CDR3 length equals 16 residues. V shed 0 bases, J shed 3 bases, and the junction held 5 bases outside the gene matches. The CDR3 sequence: CSAREPLAGVYNEQFF. The CDR3 region has the DNA TGCAGTGCTAGAGAGCCTCTAGCGGGAGTCTACAATGAGCAGTTCTTC.

This clonotype was detected only a few times. V usage is TRBV12-3 or TRBV12-4 and J usage is TRBJ2-7; 16 bases agree with TRBD2. The CDR3 runs 19 residues. The ends lost 3 bases at V and 3 bases at J; junction bases unmatched: 11. In DNA form, the CDR3 reads TGTGCCAGCAGTTTCACCGGGACTAGCGGGAGGGCCCTAATCTACGAGCAGTACTTC. It encodes CASSFTGTSGRALIYEQYF.

This sequence joins TRBV20-1 and TRBJ2-7; tentatively, D is TRBD2 (5 bases). The CDR3 is 15 residues long. In germline, CDR1 is DFQATT, CDR2 SNEGSKA (reference sequence). Trimming pared 0 bases from V and 3 bases from J, leaving 15 bases between. CDR3 amino acids: CSARDSGVPRYEQYF. DNA of the CDR3: TGCAGTGCTAGAGATTCCGGGGTGCCCCGCTACGAGCAGTACTTC.